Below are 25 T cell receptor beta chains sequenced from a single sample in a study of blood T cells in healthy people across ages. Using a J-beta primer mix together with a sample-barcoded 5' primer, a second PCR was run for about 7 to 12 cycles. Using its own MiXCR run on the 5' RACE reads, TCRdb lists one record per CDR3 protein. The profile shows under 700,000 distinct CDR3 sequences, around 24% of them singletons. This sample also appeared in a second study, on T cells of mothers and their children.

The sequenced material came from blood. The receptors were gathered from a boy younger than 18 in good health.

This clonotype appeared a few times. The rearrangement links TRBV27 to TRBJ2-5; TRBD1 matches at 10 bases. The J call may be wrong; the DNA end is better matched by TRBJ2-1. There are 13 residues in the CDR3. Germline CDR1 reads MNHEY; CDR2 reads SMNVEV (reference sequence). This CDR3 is CASMGQGLNEQFF. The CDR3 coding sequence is TGTGCCAGCATGGGACAGGGGCTGAATGAGCAGTTCTTC.

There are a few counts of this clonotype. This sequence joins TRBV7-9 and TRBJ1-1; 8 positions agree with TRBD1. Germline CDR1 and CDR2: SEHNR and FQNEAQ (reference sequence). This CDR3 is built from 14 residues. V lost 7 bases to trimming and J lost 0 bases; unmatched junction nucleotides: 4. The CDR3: CASNYRGVNTEAFF. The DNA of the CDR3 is TGTGCCAGCAACTACAGGGGGGTGAACACTGAAGCTTTCTTT.

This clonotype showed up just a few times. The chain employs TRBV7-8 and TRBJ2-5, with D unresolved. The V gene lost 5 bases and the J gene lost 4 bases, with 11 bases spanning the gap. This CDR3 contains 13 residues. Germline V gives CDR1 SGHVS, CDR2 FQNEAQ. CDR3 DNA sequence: TGTGCCAGCAGCGCAGACATGGGAGAGACCCAGTACTTC. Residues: CASSADMGETQYF.

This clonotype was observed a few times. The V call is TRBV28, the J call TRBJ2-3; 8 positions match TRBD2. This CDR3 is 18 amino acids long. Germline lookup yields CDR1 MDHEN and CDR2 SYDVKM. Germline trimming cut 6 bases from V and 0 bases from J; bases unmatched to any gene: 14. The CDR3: CASRLRGGSQTSTDTQYF. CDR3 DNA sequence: TGTGCCAGCAGGCTACGGGGGGGGTCGCAAACTAGCACAGATACGCAGTATTTT.

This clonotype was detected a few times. The CDR3 nucleotides read TGCGCCAGCAGCACCACAGGGCCTGGCAACATTCAGTACTTC. Its protein product is CASSTTGPGNIQYF. The chain recombines TRBV4-3 with TRBJ2-4; TRBD1 is a possible D gene (6 bases). The length of the CDR3 is 14 residues. Trimming took off 5 bases at V and 7 bases at J, with 15 bases between the two ends. The germline V gene encodes CDR1 LGHNA and CDR2 YSLEER.

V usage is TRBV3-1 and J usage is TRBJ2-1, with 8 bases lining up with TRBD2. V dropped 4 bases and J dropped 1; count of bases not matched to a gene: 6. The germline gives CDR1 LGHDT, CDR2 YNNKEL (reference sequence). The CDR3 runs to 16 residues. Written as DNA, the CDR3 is TGTGCCAGCAGCCTTTATATAGCGGGATCCTACAATGAGCAGTTCTTC. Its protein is CASSLYIAGSYNEQFF.

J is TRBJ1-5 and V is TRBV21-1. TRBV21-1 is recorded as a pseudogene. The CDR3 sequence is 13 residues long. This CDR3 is CASSVRWDQPQHF. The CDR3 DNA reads TGTGCCAGCAGCGTCCGCTGGGATCAGCCCCAGCATTTT.

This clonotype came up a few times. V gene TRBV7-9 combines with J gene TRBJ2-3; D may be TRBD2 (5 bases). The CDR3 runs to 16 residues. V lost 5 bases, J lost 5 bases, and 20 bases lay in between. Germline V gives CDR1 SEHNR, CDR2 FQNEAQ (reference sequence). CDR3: CASSIRSSGGIDTQYF. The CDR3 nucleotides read TGTGCCAGCAGCATTCGTTCGTCAGGAGGCATAGATACGCAGTATTTT.

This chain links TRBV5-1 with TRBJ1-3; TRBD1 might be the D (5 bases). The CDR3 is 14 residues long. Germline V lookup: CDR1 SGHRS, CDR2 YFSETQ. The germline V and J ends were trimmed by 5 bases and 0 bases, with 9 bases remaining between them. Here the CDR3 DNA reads TGCGCCAGCAGTCCAGGGAGCTCTGGAAACACCATATATTTT. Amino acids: CASSPGSSGNTIYF.

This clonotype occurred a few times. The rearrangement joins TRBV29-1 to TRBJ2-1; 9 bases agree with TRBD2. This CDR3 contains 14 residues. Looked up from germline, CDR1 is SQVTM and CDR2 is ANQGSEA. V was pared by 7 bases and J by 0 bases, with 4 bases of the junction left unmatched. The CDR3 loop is CSADSGSSYNEQFF. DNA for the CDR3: TGCAGCGCTGATAGCGGGAGCTCCTACAATGAGCAGTTCTTC.

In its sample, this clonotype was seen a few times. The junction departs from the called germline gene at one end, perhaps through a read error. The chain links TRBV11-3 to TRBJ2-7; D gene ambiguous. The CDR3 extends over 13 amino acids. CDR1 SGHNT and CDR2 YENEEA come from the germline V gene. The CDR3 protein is CASSFQGSHEQYF. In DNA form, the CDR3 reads TGTGCCAGCAGCTTCCAAGGCTCCCACGAGCAGTACTTC.

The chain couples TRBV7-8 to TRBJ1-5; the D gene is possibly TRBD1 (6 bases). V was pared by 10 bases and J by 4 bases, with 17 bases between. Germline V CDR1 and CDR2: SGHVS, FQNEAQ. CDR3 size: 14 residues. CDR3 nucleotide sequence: TGTGCCACCCACCCGGACAGCGGGAATCAGCCCCAGCATTTT. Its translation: CATHPDSGNQPQHF.

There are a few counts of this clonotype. The CDR3 protein is CASSDRDRVSDEQFF. The CDR3 nucleotides are TGCGCCAGCAGCGACCGGGACAGGGTTTCGGATGAGCAGTTCTTC. V and J are TRBV5-1 and TRBJ2-1; 9 bases agree with TRBD1. This CDR3 contains 15 residues. CDR1 and CDR2 (germline): SGHRS, YFSETQ. V was pared by 4 bases and J by 8 bases, with 10 bases of the junction left unmatched.

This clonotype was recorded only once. CDR3 sequence (DNA): TGCGCCAGCAGCTTGGGAGGGGACGGTTCCTACAATGAGCAGTTCTTC. Amino acid sequence: CASSLGGDGSYNEQFF. This rearrangement joins TRBV5-1 to TRBJ2-1; D may correspond to TRBD1 or TRBD2 (5 bases each). This CDR3 contains 16 residues. CDR1 is SGHRS and CDR2 is YFSETQ in the germline V gene. The V end lost 0 bases, the J end lost 1 base, and 11 bases lay between the germline ends.

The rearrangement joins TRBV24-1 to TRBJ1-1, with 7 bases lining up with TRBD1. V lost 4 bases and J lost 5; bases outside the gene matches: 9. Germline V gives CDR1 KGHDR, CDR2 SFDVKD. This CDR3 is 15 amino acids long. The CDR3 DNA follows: TGTGCCACCAGTGACTCGAGGGGGCTCGGGACTGAAGCTTTCTTT. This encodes CATSDSRGLGTEAFF.

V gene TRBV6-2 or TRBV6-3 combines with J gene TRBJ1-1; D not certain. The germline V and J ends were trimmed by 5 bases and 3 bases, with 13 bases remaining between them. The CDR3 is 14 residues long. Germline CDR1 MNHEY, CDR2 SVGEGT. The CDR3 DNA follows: TGTGCCAGCAGTCCGATTCGGGAGGACACTGAAGCTTTCTTT. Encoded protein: CASSPIREDTEAFF.

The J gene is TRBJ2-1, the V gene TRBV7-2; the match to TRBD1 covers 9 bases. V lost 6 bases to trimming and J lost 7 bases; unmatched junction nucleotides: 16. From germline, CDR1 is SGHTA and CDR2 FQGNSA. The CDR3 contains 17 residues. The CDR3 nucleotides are TGTGCCAGCAGACTTTTCCGGACAGGGGCATTTAAAAATGAGCAGTTCTTC. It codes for CASRLFRTGAFKNEQFF.

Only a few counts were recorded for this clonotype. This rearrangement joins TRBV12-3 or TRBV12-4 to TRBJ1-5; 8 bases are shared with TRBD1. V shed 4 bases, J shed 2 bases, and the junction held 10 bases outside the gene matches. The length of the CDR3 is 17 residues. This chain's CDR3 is CASSSVTGAFGNQPQHF. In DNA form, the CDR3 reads TGTGCCAGCAGTTCTGTGACAGGGGCGTTTGGCAATCAGCCCCAGCATTTT.

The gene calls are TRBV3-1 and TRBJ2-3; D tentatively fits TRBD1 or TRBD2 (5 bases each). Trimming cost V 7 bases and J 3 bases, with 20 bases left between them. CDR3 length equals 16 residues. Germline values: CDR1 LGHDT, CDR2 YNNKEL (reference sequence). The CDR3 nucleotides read TGTGCCAGCAAAAACTATAGGGACCTAGGGACAGATACGCAGTATTTT. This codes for CASKNYRDLGTDTQYF.

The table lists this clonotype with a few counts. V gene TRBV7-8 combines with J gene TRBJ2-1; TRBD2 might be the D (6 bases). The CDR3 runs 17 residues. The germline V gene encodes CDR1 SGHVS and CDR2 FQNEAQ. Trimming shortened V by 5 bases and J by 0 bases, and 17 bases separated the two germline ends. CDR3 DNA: TGTGCCAGCAGCCCCATCGGGAGTGGCAGCTCCTACAATGAGCAGTTCTTC. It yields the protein CASSPIGSGSSYNEQFF.

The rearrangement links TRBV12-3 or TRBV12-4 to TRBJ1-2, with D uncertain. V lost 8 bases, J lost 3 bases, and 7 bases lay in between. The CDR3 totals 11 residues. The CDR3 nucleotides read TGTGCCAGCCGAAGGGACTATGGCTACACCTTC. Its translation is CASRRDYGYTF.

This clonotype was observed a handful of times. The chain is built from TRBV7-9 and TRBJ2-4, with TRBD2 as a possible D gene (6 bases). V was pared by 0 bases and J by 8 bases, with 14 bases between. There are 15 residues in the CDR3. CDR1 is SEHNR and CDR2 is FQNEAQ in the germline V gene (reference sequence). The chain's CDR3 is CASSLAGQAGHIQYF. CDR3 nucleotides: TGTGCCAGCAGCTTAGCGGGTCAGGCGGGACACATTCAGTACTTC.

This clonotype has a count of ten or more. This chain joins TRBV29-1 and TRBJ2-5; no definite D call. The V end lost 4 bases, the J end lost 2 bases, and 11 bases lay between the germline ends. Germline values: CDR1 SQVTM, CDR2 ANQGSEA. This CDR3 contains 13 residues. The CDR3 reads CSVGGGQQETQYF. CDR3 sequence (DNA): TGCAGCGTTGGAGGTGGCCAGCAAGAGACCCAGTACTTC. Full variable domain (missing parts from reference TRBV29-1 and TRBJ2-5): SAVISQKPSRDICQRGTSLTIQCQVDSQVTMMFWYRQQPGQSLTLIATANQGSEATYESGFVIDKFPISRPNLTFSTLTVSNMSPEDSSIYLCSVGGGQQETQYFGPGTRLLVL.

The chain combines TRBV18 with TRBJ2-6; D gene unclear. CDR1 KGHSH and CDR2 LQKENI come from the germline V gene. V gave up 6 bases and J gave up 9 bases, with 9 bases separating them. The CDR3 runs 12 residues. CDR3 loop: CASSKDFNVLTF. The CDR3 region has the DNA TGTGCCAGCTCGAAGGATTTCAACGTCCTGACTTTC.

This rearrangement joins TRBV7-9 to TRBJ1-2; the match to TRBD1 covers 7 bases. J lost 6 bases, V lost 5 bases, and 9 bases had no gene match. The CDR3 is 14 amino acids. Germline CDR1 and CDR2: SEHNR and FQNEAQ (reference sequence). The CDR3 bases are TGTGCCAGCAGCCCGATTCCACAGGGGCATGGCTACACCTTC. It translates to CASSPIPQGHGYTF.